The clone carrying this TCR beta chain turned up a few times. Its cognate antigen is unknown. This sample is drawn from a study of shared clonotypes between healthy human individuals. About the study: Donors were a couple of women and three men aged 18 to 49. Study-level points and caveats: Sequencing depth was a factor that was expected to affect clonotype sharing among donors.

This CDR3 has 14 residues. CDR1 SGHTA and CDR2 FQGNSA come from the germline V gene. Trimming pared 3 bases from V and 5 bases from J, leaving 14 bases between. Original data processing: As immunoSEQ supplied junction-only sequences (without quality scores), filtering differed. TCRdb keeps only in-frame clones here, not all; method: immunoSEQ multiplex PCR. V, J and clone size derive from that table, while D and trimming were established from the DNA sequence. Of about 480,000 clones listed, roughly 79% are singletons. The rearrangement joins TRBV7-2 to TRBJ2-7, with unresolved D. Specimen: PBMCs. The clonotype originates from a woman between 35 and 50 years old in good health. Some clones in this sample may be carry-over from other donors' samples. Written as DNA, the CDR3 is TGTGCCAGCAGCTTGCGGTCAGGAATCCACGAGCAGTACTTC. Encoded protein: CASSLRSGIHEQYF.